The 8 T cell receptor beta chains presented below share a single source sample, sequenced in a study of technical replicates of blood from a handful of donors. The data were produced by immunoSEQ multiplex PCR, yet TCRdb's version contains in-frame clones alone and is incomplete. This table has 60,000 or so clones, around nine tenths appearing once. Sequenced: PBMCs. Receptors originate from a human donor in good health. Some clones in this sample may be carry-over from other donors' samples.

The rearrangement joins TRBV2 to TRBJ1-2, with D possibly matching TRBD1 (5 bases). Germline assignment: CDR1 SNHLY and CDR2 FYNNEI. The CDR3 sequence is 13 residues long. V was trimmed by 3 bases and J by 7 bases, leaving 12 bases between them. The CDR3 region is CASSDSQGTGYTF. DNA of the CDR3: TGTGCCAGCAGTGACTCGCAGGGCACTGGCTACACCTTC.

The rearrangement links TRBV27 to TRBJ2-6; 13 bases line up with TRBD2. Trimming cost V 5 bases and J 0 bases; bases outside gene matches: 4. The CDR3 is made up of 18 amino acids. From germline, CDR1 is MNHEY and CDR2 SMNVEV (reference sequence). The CDR3 is CASSQTSGGASGANVLTF. CDR3 bases: TGTGCCAGCAGTCAAACTAGCGGGGGGGCCTCTGGGGCCAACGTCCTGACTTTC. The full variable domain, completed using reference TRBV27 and TRBJ2-6, is EAQVTQNPRYLITVTGKKLTVTCSQNMNHEYMSWYRQDPGLGLRQIYYSMNVEVTDKGDVPEGYKVSRKEKRNFPLILESPSPNQTSLYFCASSQTSGGASGANVLTFGAGSRLTVL.

J is TRBJ2-7 and V is TRBV2; D gene ambiguous. There are 13 residues in the CDR3. The germline gives CDR1 SNHLY, CDR2 FYNNEI. With 7 bases removed from V and 1 base from J, the gap between germline ends came to 11 bases. The CDR3 here is CASKVDLSYEQYF. The CDR3 coding sequence is TGTGCCAGCAAAGTTGACTTGTCCTACGAGCAGTACTTC.

The chain has TRBV7-9 and TRBJ2-5, with TRBD2 as a possible D gene (6 bases). Germline-derived CDR1 and CDR2 are SEHNR and FQNEAQ (reference sequence). V shed 4 bases and J shed 4 bases, with 13 bases lying between them. This CDR3 is built from 14 residues. Here the CDR3 DNA reads TGTGCCAGCAGCTCCCAGGGAGGTGGAGAGACCCAGTACTTC. It yields the protein CASSSQGGGETQYF.

The chain is built from TRBV5-1 and TRBJ1-2, with D unclear. This CDR3 comprises 14 residues. Trimming cost V 0 bases and J 5 bases, with 11 bases left between them. Germline V gene data show CDR1 as SGHRS and CDR2 as YFSETQ. CDR3 protein: CASSLDPTGYGYTF. As DNA, the CDR3 is TGCGCCAGCAGCTTGGATCCCACTGGTTATGGCTACACCTTC.

This CDR3 reads CASARELPLREQFF. The CDR3 DNA is TGTGCCAGCGCCCGTGAACTACCACTACGGGAGCAGTTCTTC. The J gene is TRBJ2-1, the V gene TRBV9; D ambiguous. CDR3 length: 14 residues. Germline V lookup: CDR1 SGDLS, CDR2 YYNGEE. V was pared by 7 bases and J by 10 bases, with 21 bases between. Combining the CDR3 with reference TRBV9 and TRBJ2-1 gives the whole variable domain DSGVTQTPKHLITATGQRVTLRCSPRSGDLSVYWYQQSLDQGLQFLIQYYNGEERAKGNILERFSAQQFPDLHSELNLSSLELGDSALYFCASARELPLREQFFGPGTRLTVL.

This rearrangement joins TRBV30 to TRBJ2-3; 15 nucleotides match TRBD2. V trimming: 3 bases; J trimming: 6 bases; junction bases outside the gene matches: 13. Germline assignment: CDR1 GTSNPN and CDR2 SVGIG (reference sequence). The CDR3 is 18 residues long. The CDR3 here is CAWREARGTSGRRDTQYF. For the CDR3, the DNA is TGTGCCTGGAGGGAGGCAAGGGGGACTAGCGGGAGGCGGGATACGCAGTATTTT. The full variable domain, rest sourced from reference TRBV30 and TRBJ2-3, is SQTIHQWPATLVQPVGSPLSLECTVEGTSNPNLYWYRQAAGRGLQLLFYSVGIGQISSEVPQNLSASRPQDRQFILSSKKLLLSDSGFYLCAWREARGTSGRRDTQYFGPGTRLTVL.

The chain has TRBV7-8 and TRBJ2-2; D may be TRBD2 (6 bases). There are 17 residues in the CDR3. Germline V gene data show CDR1 as SGHVS and CDR2 as FQNEAQ. V shed 3 bases and J shed 4 bases, with 18 bases lying between them. The CDR3 protein is CASSLGVIAASTGELFF. The CDR3 nucleotides read TGTGCCAGCAGCTTGGGGGTGATAGCGGCCTCCACCGGGGAGCTGTTTTTT.